These 22 T cell receptor beta chains were all obtained from the same sample, sequenced in a study of CD8 T cells in Susac syndrome. Random hexamers were used to reverse transcribe roughly 0.45 to 1 ug of RNA. TCRdb passed the immunoSEQ multiplex PCR reads through MiXCR, listing each CDR3 protein once. The sample shows about 210,000 distinct CDR3 sequences, 95% of them seen only once. The source material was CD4+ T cells from PBMCs. The receptors originated from a human donor with multiple sclerosis.

The chain combines TRBV12-3 or TRBV12-4 with TRBJ1-2; 7 bases map to TRBD1. V lost 5 bases and J lost 2; bases outside the gene matches: 8. This CDR3 has 15 amino acids. CDR3 coding DNA: TGTGCCAGCAGTCTTGGGACAGATCTGAACTATGGCTACACCTTC. This encodes CASSLGTDLNYGYTF.

This clonotype occurred once. The J gene is TRBJ2-3, the V gene TRBV7-2; no clear D. CDR3 size: 15 residues. Germline values: CDR1 SGHTA, CDR2 FQGNSA. V shed 3 bases and J shed 2 bases, with 12 bases lying between them. The CDR3 bases are TGTGCCAGCAGCTTGGCCATAGTAACCACAGATACGCAGTATTTT. Translated: CASSLAIVTTDTQYF.

The chain has TRBV5-1 and TRBJ2-1; D is possibly TRBD1 (6 bases). V shed 0 bases and J shed 6 bases, with 10 bases lying between them. The CDR3 extends over 14 amino acids. The germline V gene encodes CDR1 SGHRS and CDR2 YFSETQ. The CDR3 reads CASSLDREFNEQFF. CDR3 sequence (DNA): TGCGCCAGCAGCTTGGACAGGGAATTCAATGAGCAGTTCTTC.

The rearrangement links TRBV7-9 to TRBJ2-7, with D possibly TRBD2 on 6 matching bases. This CDR3 has 15 amino acids. Germline values: CDR1 SEHNR, CDR2 FQNEAQ (reference sequence). The V end lost 3 bases, the J end lost 2 bases, and 14 bases lay between the germline ends. As DNA, the CDR3 is TGTGCCAGCAGCTTGTGGGGAGGAAGTGCCTACGAGCAGTACTTC. Its translation: CASSLWGGSAYEQYF.

The chain has TRBV25-1 and TRBJ1-2, with a tentative D call TRBD1 (5 bases). Trimming left V 3 bases short and J 3 bases short, with 11 bases between. Germline CDR1 and CDR2: MGHDK and SYGVNS. This CDR3 contains 14 residues. DNA of the CDR3: TGTGCCAGCAGTGAGCATCGGGACGACTATGGCTACACCTTC. Translated, it gives CASSEHRDDYGYTF.

The chain is built from TRBV30 and TRBJ1-5; the D is unclear. The CDR3 has 13 amino acids. V lost 1 base and J lost 5, with 9 bases in between. Germline-derived CDR1 and CDR2 are GTSNPN and SVGIG (reference sequence). The CDR3, as DNA: TGTGCCTGGAGTGGAGAAGCCGATCAGCCCCAGCATTTT. This translates into CAWSGEADQPQHF.

The chain combines TRBV29-1 with TRBJ2-7, with D maybe TRBD1 (5 bases). The CDR3 runs to 13 residues. The V and J ends lost 4 bases and 6 bases respectively, with 16 bases between them. Germline CDR1 SQVTM, CDR2 ANQGSEA. This CDR3 is CSVARQGFGEQYF. The CDR3 nucleotides read TGCAGCGTTGCTCGGCAGGGTTTCGGCGAGCAGTACTTC.

V and J are TRBV29-1 and TRBJ1-2, with D possibly matching TRBD1 (5 bases). The germline V and J ends were trimmed by 6 bases and 7 bases, with 12 bases remaining between them. CDR1 and CDR2 (germline): SQVTM, ANQGSEA. The CDR3 has 11 residues. The CDR3 reads CSVGADVGYTF. CDR3 bases: TGCAGCGTAGGGGCGGATGTTGGCTACACCTTC.

The V and J genes are TRBV30 and TRBJ1-2; a possible D gene is TRBD1 (5 bases). Trimming shortened V by 1 base and J by 5 bases, and 14 bases separated the two germline ends. The CDR3 sequence is 14 residues long. Germline V gene sequence: CDR1 GTSNPN, CDR2 SVGIG (reference sequence). CDR3 sequence reads: CAWSALGTGYGYTF. The CDR3 region has the DNA TGTGCCTGGAGTGCCCTTGGGACGGGATATGGCTACACCTTC.

The J gene is TRBJ2-6, the V gene TRBV30; perhaps TRBD1 as D (7 bases). Germline values: CDR1 GTSNPN, CDR2 SVGIG (reference sequence). The CDR3 contains 13 residues. The V and J ends lost 8 bases and 2 bases respectively, with 10 bases between them. CDR3: CAGGGPGANVLTF. CDR3 in DNA: TGTGCCGGAGGGGGCCCTGGGGCCAACGTCCTGACTTTC.

This clonotype came up once. The genes are TRBV27 and TRBJ1-1, with 8 bases matching TRBD1. In germline, CDR1 is MNHEY, CDR2 SMNVEV (reference sequence). The CDR3 covers 15 residues. With 3 bases clipped from V and 1 base from J, the junction kept 4 bases outside the gene matches. The chain's CDR3 is CASSFSDRANTEAFF. The CDR3 bases are TGTGCCAGCAGTTTCTCGGACAGGGCGAACACTGAAGCTTTCTTT.

The chain is built from TRBV29-1 and TRBJ1-1, with 9 bases that match TRBD1. The CDR3 is made up of 13 amino acids. Germline trimming cut 8 bases from V and 1 base from J; bases unmatched to any gene: 5. From germline, CDR1 is SQVTM and CDR2 ANQGSEA. CDR3 bases: TGCAGCACCTCACAGGGGGCGAACACTGAAGCTTTCTTT. Protein: CSTSQGANTEAFF.

V usage is TRBV3-1 and J usage is TRBJ2-7, with D tentatively TRBD2 (6 bases). The germline gives CDR1 LGHDT, CDR2 YNNKEL (reference sequence). This CDR3 has 13 residues. Trimming stripped 1 base from V and 2 bases from J, with 6 bases between. The CDR3 region has the DNA TGTGCCAGCAGCCAAGGACTAGCCTACGAGCAGTACTTC. This sequence encodes CASSQGLAYEQYF.

The J gene is TRBJ1-2, the V gene TRBV6-2 or TRBV6-3; D gene ambiguous. Per germline, CDR1 MNHEY and CDR2 SVGEGT. The CDR3 extends over 12 amino acids. Trimming stripped 1 base from V and 6 bases from J, with 6 bases between. The CDR3 region is CASSYWGDGYTF. CDR3 DNA: TGTGCCAGCAGTTACTGGGGAGATGGCTACACCTTC.

The chain is built from TRBV30 and TRBJ2-2; TRBD1 might be the D (5 bases). Trimming removed 1 base from V and 7 bases from J, with 10 bases in between. CDR1 and CDR2 (germline): GTSNPN, SVGIG (reference sequence). The CDR3 length is 13 residues. CDR3 protein: CAWSAQGGGELFF. CDR3 DNA: TGTGCCTGGAGTGCGCAGGGTGGCGGGGAGCTGTTTTTT. The full variable domain, rest sourced from reference TRBV30 and TRBJ2-2, is SQTIHQWPATLVQPVGSPLSLECTVEGTSNPNLYWYRQAAGRGLQLLFYSVGIGQISSEVPQNLSASRPQDRQFILSSKKLLLSDSGFYLCAWSAQGGGELFFGEGSRLTVL.

The chain is built from TRBV20-1 and TRBJ2-1, with a possible D match to TRBD1 (5 bases). This CDR3 region has 14 residues. The V gene lost 4 bases and the J gene lost 4 bases, with 14 bases spanning the gap. From germline, CDR1 is DFQATT and CDR2 SNEGSKA (reference sequence). CDR3 protein: CSAMVPGKYNEQFF. DNA of the CDR3: TGCAGTGCTATGGTCCCAGGGAAGTACAATGAGCAGTTCTTC.

The chain uses TRBV29-1 and TRBJ2-7, with 7 nucleotides matching TRBD1. There are 13 residues in the CDR3. Germline CDR1 reads SQVTM; CDR2 reads ANQGSEA. V was pared by 4 bases and J by 3 bases, with 6 bases of the junction left unmatched. CDR3 nucleotides: TGCAGCGTTGTTAGGGCAGGGGGCTACGAGCAGTACTTC. It specifies CSVVRAGGYEQYF.

The rearrangement uses TRBV30 and TRBJ2-7; no clear D. The CDR3 has 14 residues. The ends were cut back, 0 bases at V and 7 bases at J, with 16 bases in the middle. Germline assignment: CDR1 GTSNPN and CDR2 SVGIG (reference sequence). The CDR3 DNA follows: TGTGCCTGGAGTGTGAGCAGGCTGAGGTCGGAGCAGTACTTC. Amino acids: CAWSVSRLRSEQYF.

This rearrangement joins TRBV30 to TRBJ1-4; tentatively, D is TRBD1 (5 bases). The V and J ends lost 7 bases and 4 bases respectively, with 19 bases between them. This CDR3 spans 15 amino acids. The V gene's germline CDR1 is GTSNPN and CDR2 SVGIG (reference sequence). In DNA form, the CDR3 reads TGTGCCTCGATGGTGTTTGGGGGATATAATGAAAAACTGTTTTTT. It specifies CASMVFGGYNEKLFF.

V usage is TRBV11-2 and J usage is TRBJ2-1; TRBD1 might be the D (6 bases). V lost 4 bases and J lost 12, with 13 bases in between. CDR3 length: 12 residues. Germline CDR1 SGHAT, CDR2 FQNNGV. CDR3 coding DNA: TGTGCCAGCAGCTCGACAGGCTTAGGGCAGTTCTTC. Translating gives CASSSTGLGQFF. Variable domain in full (rest from reference TRBV11-2 and TRBJ2-1): EAGVAQSPRYKIIEKRQSVAFWCNPISGHATLYWYQQILGQGPKLLIQFQNNGVVDDSQLPKDRFSAERLKGVDSTLKIQPAKLEDSAVYLCASSSTGLGQFFGPGTRLTVL.

V and J are TRBV12-3 or TRBV12-4 and TRBJ2-1; no firm D call. The CDR3 covers 13 residues. The ends were cut back, 3 bases at V and 6 bases at J, with 9 bases in the middle. The CDR3 DNA sequence: TGTGCCAGCAGTTTTTCCAGCAGCAATGAGCAGTTCTTC. Translation gives CASSFSSSNEQFF.

Here the CDR3 DNA reads TGCAGCGTTGAAGGAATCGCTAACTATGGCTACACCTTC. Its protein is CSVEGIANYGYTF. The rearrangement links TRBV29-1 to TRBJ1-2, with D hard to call. The V end lost 1 base, the J end lost 0 bases, and 6 bases lay between the germline ends. Per the germline V gene, CDR1 is SQVTM and CDR2 is ANQGSEA. The CDR3 runs 13 residues. Full variable domain (missing parts from reference TRBV29-1 and TRBJ1-2): SAVISQKPSRDICQRGTSLTIQCQVDSQVTMMFWYRQQPGQSLTLIATANQGSEATYESGFVIDKFPISRPNLTFSTLTVSNMSPEDSSIYLCSVEGIANYGYTFGSGTRLTVV.